This T cell receptor beta chain was captured in a study of cytomegalovirus exposure and HLA in healthy donors. Looking at the study overall: Some 85 million unique TCRs, all from HLA-typed donors, were included in an early release of the data. Study-wide results and caveats: Associated with cytomegalovirus, according to the listing, were 150 to 200 TCR beta chains. Researchers reported that a few CMV-associated chains were confirmed in vitro as CMV antigen-specific.

With 60 Vbeta and 13 Jbeta primers, the PCR was carried out. Data came from immunoSEQ multiplex PCR; TCRdb stores just in-frame clones and leaves some out. Of 140,000 to 150,000 clones in the sample, more than 75% were seen once. Healthy bone marrow donors supplied every sample. Comment on this clone: Its antigen is undetermined.

The sequenced sample consisted of PBMCs. The TCR was taken from a female donor in good health and CMV-seronegative.

The CDR3 protein is CASRPGMGGIQYF. CDR3 nucleotides: TGTGCCAGCAGGCCGGGTATGGGGGGCATTCAGTACTTC. The rearrangement uses TRBV27 and TRBJ2-4, with D possibly TRBD2 on 6 matching bases. The CDR3 consists of 13 residues. V was trimmed by 6 bases and J by 9 bases, leaving 15 bases between them. Germline CDR1 reads MNHEY; CDR2 reads SMNVEV (reference sequence).